This T cell receptor (beta chain) was sequenced for a study of blood T cell repertoires in COVID-19. Across the whole study: Sample material is recorded as cDNA or gDNA derived from T cells, B-cell-depleted T cells, or PBMCs.

The trim removed 3 bases at V and 4 bases at J, leaving 8 bases unmatched. The CDR3 loop spans 17 amino acids. CDR1 is SGHRS and CDR2 is YFSETQ in the germline V gene. Produced via immunoSEQ multiplex PCR; TCRdb's table is partial and in-frame only. The repertoire holds 120,000 or so clones, over 75% seen once, with under 20% in the top ten. This sequence was found in an elderly woman with active or convalescent COVID-19. The material sequenced was peripheral blood. This sequence joins TRBV5-1 and TRBJ2-5; 14 positions agree with TRBD2. The CDR3 DNA reads as TGCGCCAGCAGCTCAACTGGGACTAGCGGGAGCGGAGAGACCCAGTACTTC. Protein: CASSSTGTSGSGETQYF.